This paragraph covers one T cell receptor (beta chain) sequence. Its antigen is as yet unknown. Together with a sample-barcoded 5' primer, a J-beta primer mix was included in a second PCR lasting 7 to 11 cycles. TCRdb reprocessed the 5' RACE reads with MiXCR, giving one entry per CDR3 protein. In the table there are some 1.7 million distinct CDR3 sequences, over 25% of which are singletons. The sample comes from a study of blood T cells in healthy people across ages. For the study at large: About one barcoded TCR beta cDNA was captured per two T cells.

Study-wide points: Naive and antigen-experienced cells could not be conclusively compared, given unsorted PBMCs. As age increased, TCR beta diversity per million T cells fell in a roughly linear fashion. Higher diversity and more naive CD4+ cells were features of long-lived donors, compared to aged donors.

This TCR was recovered from a woman aged 25 to 39 in good health. The sequenced sample was blood.

The CDR3 protein is CASSQVPGIDTQYF. CDR3 bases: TGTGCCAGCAGCCAGGTCCCCGGAATAGATACGCAGTATTTT. The rearrangement links TRBV11-2 to TRBJ2-3; D not certain. Trimming cost V 5 bases and J 5 bases, with 14 bases left between them. The CDR3 is 14 residues long. Germline values: CDR1 SGHAT, CDR2 FQNNGV.